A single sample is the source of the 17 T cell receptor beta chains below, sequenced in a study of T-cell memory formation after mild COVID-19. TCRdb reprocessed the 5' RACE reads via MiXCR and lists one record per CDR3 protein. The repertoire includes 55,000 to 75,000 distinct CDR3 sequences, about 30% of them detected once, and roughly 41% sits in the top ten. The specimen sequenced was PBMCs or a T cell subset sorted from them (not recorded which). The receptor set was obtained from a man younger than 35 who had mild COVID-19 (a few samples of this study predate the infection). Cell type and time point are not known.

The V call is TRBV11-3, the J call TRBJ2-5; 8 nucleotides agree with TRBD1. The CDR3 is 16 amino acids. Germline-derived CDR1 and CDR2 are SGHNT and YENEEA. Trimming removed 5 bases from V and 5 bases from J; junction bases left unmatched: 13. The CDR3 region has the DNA TGTGCCAGCAGCCTCTCACACCGGGACAGGCGGGAGACCCAGTACTTC. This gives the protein CASSLSHRDRRETQYF.

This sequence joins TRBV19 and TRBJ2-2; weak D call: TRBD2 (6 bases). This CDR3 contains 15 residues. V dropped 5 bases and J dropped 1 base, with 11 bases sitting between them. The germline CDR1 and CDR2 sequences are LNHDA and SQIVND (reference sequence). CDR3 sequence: CASSRTRGNTGELFF. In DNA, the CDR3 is TGTGCCAGTAGTCGAACGCGGGGGAACACCGGGGAGCTGTTTTTT.

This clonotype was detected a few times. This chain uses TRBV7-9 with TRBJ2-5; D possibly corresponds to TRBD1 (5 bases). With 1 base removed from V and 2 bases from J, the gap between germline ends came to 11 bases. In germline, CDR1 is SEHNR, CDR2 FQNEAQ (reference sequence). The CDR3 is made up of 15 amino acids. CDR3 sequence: CASSLVSAGQETQYF. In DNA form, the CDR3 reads TGTGCCAGCAGCTTAGTCTCGGCAGGGCAAGAGACCCAGTACTTC.

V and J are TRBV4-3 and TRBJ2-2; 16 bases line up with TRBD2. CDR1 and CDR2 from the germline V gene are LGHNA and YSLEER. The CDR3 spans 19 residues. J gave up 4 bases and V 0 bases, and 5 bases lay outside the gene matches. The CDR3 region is CASSQDVGLAGGPTGELFF. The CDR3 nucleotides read TGCGCCAGCAGCCAAGATGTGGGACTAGCGGGGGGGCCCACCGGGGAGCTGTTTTTT.

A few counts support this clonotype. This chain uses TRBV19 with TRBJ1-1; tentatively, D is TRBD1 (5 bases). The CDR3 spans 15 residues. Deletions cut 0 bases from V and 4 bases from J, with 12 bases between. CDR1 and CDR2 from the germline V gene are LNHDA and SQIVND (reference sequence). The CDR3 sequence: CASSIDTGGPTEAFF. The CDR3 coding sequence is TGTGCCAGTAGTATAGATACAGGAGGCCCCACTGAAGCTTTCTTT.

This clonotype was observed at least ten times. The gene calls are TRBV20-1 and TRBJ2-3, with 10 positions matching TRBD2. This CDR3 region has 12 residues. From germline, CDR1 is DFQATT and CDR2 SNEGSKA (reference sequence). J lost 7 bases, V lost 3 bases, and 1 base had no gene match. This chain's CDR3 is CSASSGGHTQYF. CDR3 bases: TGCAGTGCTAGTAGCGGGGGGCATACGCAGTATTTT.

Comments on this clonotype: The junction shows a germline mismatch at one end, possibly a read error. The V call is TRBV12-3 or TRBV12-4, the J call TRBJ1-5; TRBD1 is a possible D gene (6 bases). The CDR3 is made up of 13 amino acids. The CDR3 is CDSRGTGDQPQHF. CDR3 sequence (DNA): TGTGACAGCAGGGGAACAGGAGACCAGCCCCAGCATTTT.

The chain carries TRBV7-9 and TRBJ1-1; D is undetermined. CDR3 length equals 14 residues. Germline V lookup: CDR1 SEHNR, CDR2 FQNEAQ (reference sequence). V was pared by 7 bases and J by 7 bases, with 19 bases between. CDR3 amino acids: CASTTVGRTHEAFF. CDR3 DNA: TGTGCCAGCACGACTGTCGGGAGGACCCATGAAGCTTTCTTT. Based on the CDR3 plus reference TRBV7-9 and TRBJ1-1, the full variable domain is DTGVSQNPRHKITKRGQNVTFRCDPISEHNRLYWYRQTLGQGPEFLTYFQNEAQLEKSRLLSDRFSAERPKGSFSTLEIQRTEQGDSAMYLCASTTVGRTHEAFFGQGTRLTVV.

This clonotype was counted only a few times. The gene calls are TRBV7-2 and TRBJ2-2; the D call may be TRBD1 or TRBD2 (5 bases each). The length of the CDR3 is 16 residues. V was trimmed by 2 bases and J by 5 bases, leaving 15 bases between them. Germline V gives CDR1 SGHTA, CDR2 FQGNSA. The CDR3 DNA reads TGTGCCAGCAGCTTATTAAGGGGCACGGGGACCGGGGAGCTGTTTTTT. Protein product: CASSLLRGTGTGELFF.

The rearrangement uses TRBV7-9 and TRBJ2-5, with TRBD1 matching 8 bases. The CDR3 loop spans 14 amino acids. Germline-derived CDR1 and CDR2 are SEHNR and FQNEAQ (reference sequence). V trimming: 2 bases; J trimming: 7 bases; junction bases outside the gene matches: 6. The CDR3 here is CASSLSTGAGTQYF. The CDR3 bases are TGTGCCAGCAGCTTATCGACAGGGGCGGGGACCCAGTACTTC.

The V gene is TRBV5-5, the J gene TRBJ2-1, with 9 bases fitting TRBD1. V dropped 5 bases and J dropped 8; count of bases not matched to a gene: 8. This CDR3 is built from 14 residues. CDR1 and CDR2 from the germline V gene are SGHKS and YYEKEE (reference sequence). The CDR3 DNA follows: TGTGCCAGCAGATCGACAGGGGGTTTCCATGAGCAGTTCTTC. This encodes CASRSTGGFHEQFF. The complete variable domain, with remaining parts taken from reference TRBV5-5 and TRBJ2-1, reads DAGVTQSPTHLIKTRGQQVTLRCSPISGHKSVSWYQQVLGQGPQFIFQYYEKEERGRGNFPDRFSARQFPNYSSELNVNALLLGDSALYLCASRSTGGFHEQFFGPGTRLTVL.

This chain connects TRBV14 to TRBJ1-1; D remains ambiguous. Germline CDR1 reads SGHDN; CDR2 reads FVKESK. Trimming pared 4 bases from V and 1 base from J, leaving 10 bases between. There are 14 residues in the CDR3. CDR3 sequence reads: CASSPRGANTEAFF. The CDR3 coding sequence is TGTGCCAGCAGCCCCCGCGGAGCGAACACTGAAGCTTTCTTT.

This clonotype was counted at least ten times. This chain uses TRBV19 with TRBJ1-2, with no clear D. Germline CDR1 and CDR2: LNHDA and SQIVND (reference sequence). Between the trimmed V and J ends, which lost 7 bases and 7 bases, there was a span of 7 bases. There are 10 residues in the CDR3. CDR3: CASKGGGYTF. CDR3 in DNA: TGTGCCAGTAAGGGAGGTGGCTACACCTTC.

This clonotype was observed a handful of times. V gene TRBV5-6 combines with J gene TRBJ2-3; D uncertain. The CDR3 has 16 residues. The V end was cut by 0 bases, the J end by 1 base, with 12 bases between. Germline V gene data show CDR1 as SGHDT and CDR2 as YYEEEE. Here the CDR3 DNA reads TGTGCCAGCAGCTTGGACTACCTGTCTCGCACAGATACGCAGTATTTT. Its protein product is CASSLDYLSRTDTQYF.

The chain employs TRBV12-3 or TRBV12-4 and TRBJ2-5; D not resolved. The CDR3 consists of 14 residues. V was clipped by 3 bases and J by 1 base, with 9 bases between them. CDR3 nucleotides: TGTGCCAGCAGTTTGACTGGCCGCCAAGAGACCCAGTACTTC. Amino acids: CASSLTGRQETQYF.

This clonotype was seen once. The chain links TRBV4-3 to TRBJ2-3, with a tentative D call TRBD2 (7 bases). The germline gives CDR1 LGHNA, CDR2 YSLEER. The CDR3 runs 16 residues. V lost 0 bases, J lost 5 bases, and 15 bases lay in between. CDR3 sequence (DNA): TGCGCCAGCAGCCAAGATACACGGGGGGCTGGAGATACGCAGTATTTT. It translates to CASSQDTRGAGDTQYF.

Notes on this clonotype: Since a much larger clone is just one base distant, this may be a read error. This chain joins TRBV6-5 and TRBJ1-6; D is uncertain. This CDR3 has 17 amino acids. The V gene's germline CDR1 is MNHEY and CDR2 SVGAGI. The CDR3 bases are TGTGCCAGCGGTTATGGGTCCACCACCGACTATAATTCACCCCTCCACTTT. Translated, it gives CASGYGSTTDYNSPLHF.